The 16 T cell receptor beta chains given below trace back to one sample, sequenced in a study of vaccination and CD4 T cells after COVID-19. Sequence data for DNA of cultured CD4+ T cells were generated by the Oncomine TCR Beta short-read assay. TCRdb re-called the PCR reads with MiXCR, one entry per CDR3 protein. The table lists about 21,000 distinct CDR3 sequences, approximately 40% of them singletons. The antigens for these receptors are not known. The treatment is: roughly ten-day PBMC culture with coronavirus spike peptide pools or control peptides (ViraFEST assay). This material consisted of CD4+ T cells from blood, cultured in vitro, taken before SARS-CoV-2 vaccination. The receptors stem from a human donor who had recovered from COVID-19.

V and J are TRBV20-1 and TRBJ1-1; D is unclear. The CDR3 has 14 residues. The ends were cut back, 6 bases at V and 3 bases at J, with 17 bases in the middle. Germline V gene lookup returns CDR1 DFQATT and CDR2 SNEGSKA (reference sequence). The CDR3 sequence is CSAERRRADTEAFF. The CDR3 coding sequence is TGCAGTGCCGAACGGCGGAGGGCGGACACTGAAGCTTTCTTT.

This clonotype has only one observation. The V and J genes are TRBV6-1 and TRBJ2-7; D is possibly TRBD2 (6 bases). V was trimmed by 6 bases and J by 7 bases, leaving 16 bases between them. The CDR3 is 13 amino acids. CDR1 is MNHNS and CDR2 is SASEGT in the germline V gene. The CDR3 here is CASSQWREREQYF. CDR3 DNA: TGTGCCAGCAGCCAATGGAGGGAGCGGGAGCAGTACTTC.

This clonotype was detected a few times. The chain joins TRBV11-3 to TRBJ1-6; the match to TRBD1 covers 7 bases. The CDR3 length is 15 residues. Losses at the gene ends were 4 bases for V and 6 bases for J; bases not matched to a gene: 6. Per germline, CDR1 SGHNT and CDR2 YENEEA. The CDR3, as DNA: TGTGCCAGCAGCTCGACAGGGCCTGGTAATTCACCCCTCCACTTT. It codes for CASSSTGPGNSPLHF.

This chain connects TRBV18 to TRBJ1-2; the D gene is possibly TRBD1 (5 bases). Germline CDR1 is KGHSH and CDR2 is LQKENI. The CDR3 extends over 15 amino acids. V lost 0 bases and J 0 bases, leaving 8 bases between the germline ends. The CDR3 reads CASSPPAGSNYGYTF. The CDR3 DNA sequence: TGTGCCAGCTCACCACCCGCAGGGTCTAACTATGGCTACACCTTC. The whole variable domain, remainder taken from reference TRBV18 and TRBJ1-2, is NAGVMQNPRHLVRRRGQEARLRCSPMKGHSHVYWYRQLPEEGLKFMVYLQKENIIDESGMPKERFSAEFPKEGPSILRIQQVVRGDSAAYFCASSPPAGSNYGYTFGSGTRLTVV.

The chain couples TRBV7-6 to TRBJ2-3; possibly TRBD2 for D (6 bases). The CDR3 length is 16 residues. The germline V and J ends were trimmed by 7 bases and 4 bases, with 21 bases remaining between them. Looked up from germline, CDR1 is SGHVS and CDR2 is FNYEAQ. CDR3 in DNA: TGTGCCAGCACCCTTGGACCGGGACTGGGCCCAGATACGCAGTATTTT. As protein: CASTLGPGLGPDTQYF.

This clonotype was observed a handful of times. The chain recombines TRBV5-4 with TRBJ2-5; D remains unclear. The germline V and J ends were trimmed by 0 bases and 2 bases, with 8 bases remaining between them. CDR1 and CDR2 from the germline V gene are SGHNT and YYREEE (reference sequence). The CDR3 length is 14 residues. The CDR3 nucleotides are TGTGCCAGCAGCTTGGACCCTGATCAAGAGACCCAGTACTTC. The encoded protein is CASSLDPDQETQYF.

This chain links TRBV6-1 with TRBJ2-1; D tentatively reads TRBD1 or TRBD2 (6 bases each). V lost 10 bases, J lost 6 bases, and 13 bases lay in between. This CDR3 has 12 residues. Germline V gene sequence: CDR1 MNHNS, CDR2 SASEGT. The CDR3 region has the DNA TGTGCCATAGAGGGGGAGGCCAATGAGCAGTTCTTC. Amino acids: CAIEGEANEQFF.

Concerning this clonotype: Germline and junction disagree at one end, which may indicate a read error. This chain links TRBV6-1 with TRBJ1-2; D gene uncertain. The CDR3 spans 11 residues. Germline-derived CDR1 and CDR2 are MNHNS and SASEGT. CDR3 coding DNA: TGTACCAGCAAGAGGGATTATGGCTACACCTTC. Encoded protein: CTSKRDYGYTF.

As concerns this clonotype: A read error may account for a junction end that differs from germline. The V and J genes are TRBV19 and TRBJ1-5, with D possibly TRBD1 on 5 matching bases. CDR3 length: 17 amino acids. From germline, CDR1 is LNHDA and CDR2 SQIVND (reference sequence). CDR3 in DNA: TGTGTCAGTCGCCGCGCAGTAGGGGATGGGAGCAATCAGCCCCAGCATTTT. Amino acid sequence: CVSRRAVGDGSNQPQHF.

The V gene is TRBV7-7, the J gene TRBJ2-3; perhaps TRBD2 as D (5 bases). Germline V gene data show CDR1 as SSHAT and CDR2 as FNYEAQ (reference sequence). The CDR3 contains 13 residues. V was shortened by 2 bases and J by 4 bases, with 7 bases between the two germline ends. CDR3: CASSLWESDTQYF. The CDR3 DNA reads TGTGCCAGCAGCTTATGGGAGTCAGATACGCAGTATTTT.

The rearrangement joins TRBV28 to TRBJ1-5, with D tentatively TRBD1 (5 bases). Per germline, CDR1 MDHEN and CDR2 SYDVKM. V was cut by 4 bases and J by 4 bases, with 17 bases left in between. The CDR3 length is 16 residues. The CDR3 DNA reads as TGTGCCAGCAGTTGGTCTAGGGGACTTATGAATCAGCCCCAGCATTTT. Its translation is CASSWSRGLMNQPQHF.

CDR3: CASRPRPNTGELFF. CDR3 DNA: TGTGCCAGCAGGCCGAGACCAAACACCGGGGAGCTGTTTTTT. The J gene is TRBJ2-2, the V gene TRBV27; D not certain. The V and J ends lost 6 bases and 2 bases respectively, with 10 bases between them. Germline assignment: CDR1 MNHEY and CDR2 SMNVEV (reference sequence). The length of the CDR3 is 14 residues.

This clonotype was seen a few times. The rearrangement links TRBV6-1 to TRBJ2-5; TRBD2 aligns across 7 bases. This CDR3 is 13 amino acids long. Germline V gene data show CDR1 as MNHNS and CDR2 as SASEGT. The trim removed 8 bases at V and 1 base at J, leaving 4 bases unmatched. CDR3 nucleotides: TGTGCCAGCGGGCTAGCGGTCCAAGAGACCCAGTACTTC. Translating gives CASGLAVQETQYF.

This chain uses TRBV7-2 with TRBJ1-6, with a possible D match to TRBD1 (6 bases). This CDR3 region has 15 residues. Per the germline V gene, CDR1 is SGHTA and CDR2 is FQGNSA. Trimming pared 3 bases from V and 9 bases from J, leaving 15 bases between. CDR3: CASSFEPTGFSPLHF. The DNA of the CDR3 is TGTGCCAGCAGCTTTGAACCCACAGGGTTTTCACCCCTCCACTTT.

The CDR3 reads CASATHSGANVLTF. In DNA, the CDR3 is TGTGCCAGCGCTACCCACTCTGGGGCCAACGTCCTGACTTTC. V gene TRBV11-3 combines with J gene TRBJ2-6; D gene ambiguous. The CDR3 runs to 14 residues. V was trimmed by 8 bases and J by 0 bases, leaving 8 bases between them. CDR1 and CDR2 from the germline V gene are SGHNT and YENEEA.

This clonotype occurred a few times. The V and J genes are TRBV19 and TRBJ1-6, with a tentative D call TRBD1 (6 bases). The CDR3 covers 16 residues. The V end lost 6 bases, the J end lost 3 bases, and 15 bases lay between the germline ends. Germline V CDR1 and CDR2: LNHDA, SQIVND (reference sequence). The CDR3 nucleotides read TGTGCCAGTAGCGAACAGGGACCAGGCTATAATTCACCCCTCCACTTT. Translated: CASSEQGPGYNSPLHF.